The present TCR beta chain was sequenced within a study of response to subunit inactivated influenza vaccine. A single record per CDR3 protein comes from TCRdb applying MiXCR to the RT-PCR reads. The sample gives about half a million distinct CDR3 sequences, about 10% of which show up once; approximately 12% is in the top ten. V was pared by 6 bases and J by 4 bases, with 16 bases between. The CDR3 is made up of 14 amino acids. Germline V gives CDR1 SQVTM, CDR2 ANQGSEA. This clonotype was recorded many times. No antigen is known for it. Study-wide results and caveats: The authors put forward the suggestion that each seasonal influenza vaccination may bring in only a limited number of new T cells.

This clonotype originated in a man aged 50-60 years who received an inactivated influenza vaccine. The sequenced sample was PBMCs from blood, obtained around seven weeks after vaccination. The J gene is TRBJ1-5, the V gene TRBV29-1, with D unresolved. The CDR3 reads CSVRTGLGNQPQHF. In DNA, the CDR3 is TGCAGCGTCAGGACGGGCTTAGGGAATCAGCCCCAGCATTTT.